This TCR beta chain is drawn from a study of T cells in Graves' hyperthyroidism and ophthalmopathy. RNA transcripts served as the template for amplifying TCR beta CDR3 regions. A set of HTBI primers served as the primers for a first-round RT-PCR of the TCR CDR3. MiXCR was run by TCRdb on the multiplex PCR reads, yielding one entry per CDR3 protein. The sample includes a few hundred thousand distinct CDR3 sequences, 40% to 55% of them seen just once. This clonotype was detected many times. What it recognizes is unknown. General study results and limits: From stable hyperthyroidism, ophthalmopathy was separated by a 13 V-J model.

The definition of stable Graves' hyperthyroidism was no ophthalmopathy progression within 18 months. The CDR3 is 13 residues long. Trimming removed 6 bases at V and 6 bases at J, with 11 bases between. The sample taken for sequencing was peripheral blood or thyroid tissue (not recorded which). This receptor was identified in a woman aged 18 to 35 with Graves' hyperthyroidism. V gene TRBV12-3 or TRBV12-4 combines with J gene TRBJ2-2; D gene ambiguous. The CDR3, as DNA: TGTGCCAGCAGACTCCACGACGCCGGGGAGCTGTTTTTT. This gives the protein CASRLHDAGELFF.